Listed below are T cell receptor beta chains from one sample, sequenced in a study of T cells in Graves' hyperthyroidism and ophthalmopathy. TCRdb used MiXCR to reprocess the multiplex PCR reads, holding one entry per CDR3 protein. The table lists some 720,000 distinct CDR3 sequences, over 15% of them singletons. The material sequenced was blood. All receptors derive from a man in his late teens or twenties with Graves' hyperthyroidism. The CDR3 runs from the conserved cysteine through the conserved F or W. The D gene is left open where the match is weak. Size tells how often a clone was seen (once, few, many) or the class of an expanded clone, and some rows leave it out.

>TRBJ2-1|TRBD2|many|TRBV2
CASSSPGLAGGSSYNEQFF
TGTGCCAGCAGCAGTCCGGGACTAGCGGGAGGGAGCTCCTACAATGAGCAGTTCTTC
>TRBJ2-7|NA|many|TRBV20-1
CSARDRGYGQYF
TGCAGTGCTAGAGATCGGGGGTACGGTCAGTACTTC
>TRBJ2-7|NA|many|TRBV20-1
CSARKGVPYEQYF
TGCAGTGCTAGAAAGGGGGTCCCCTACGAGCAGTACTTC
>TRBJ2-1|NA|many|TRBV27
CASSLSAESSYNEQFF
TGTGCCAGCAGTTTATCAGCGGAGAGCTCCTACAATGAGCAGTTCTTC
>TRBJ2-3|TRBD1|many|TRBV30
CAWRPLGQGAEDTQYF
TGTGCCTGGAGACCGCTGGGACAGGGGGCGGAAGATACGCAGTATTTT
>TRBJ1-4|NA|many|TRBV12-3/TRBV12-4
CASSSLLNEKLFF
TGTGCCAGCAGTTCTCTCCTTAATGAAAAACTGTTTTTT
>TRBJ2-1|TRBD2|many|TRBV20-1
CSARDAAGVRTRQFF
TGCAGTGCTAGAGATGCGGCGGGAGTCCGTACGAGGCAGTTCTTC
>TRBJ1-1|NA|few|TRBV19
CASSMGRGAFF
TGTGCCAGTAGTATGGGAAGGGGAGCTTTCTTT
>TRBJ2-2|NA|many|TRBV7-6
CASSLATSGRGELFF
TGTGCCAGCAGCTTAGCCACGAGCGGACGCGGGGAGCTGTTTTTT
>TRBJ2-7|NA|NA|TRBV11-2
CASSLAAGDSYEQYF
TGTGCCAGCAGCTTAGCGGCAGGGGACTCCTACGAGCAGTACTTC
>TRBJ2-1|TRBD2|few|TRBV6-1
CASSSPGLAGGKSYNEQFF
TGTGCCAGCAGTTCCCCGGGACTAGCGGGAGGAAAGTCCTACAATGAGCAGTTCTTC
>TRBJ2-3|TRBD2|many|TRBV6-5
CASSSMVGGTDTQYF
TGTGCCAGCAGTTCTATGGTGGGAGGGACAGATACGCAGTATTTT
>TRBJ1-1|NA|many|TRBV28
CASRSGYLTEAFF
TGTGCCAGCAGATCAGGGTATCTCACTGAAGCTTTCTTT
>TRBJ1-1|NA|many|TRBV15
CATRRGSRTEAFF
TGTGCCACCAGAAGGGGATCGAGGACTGAAGCTTTCTTT
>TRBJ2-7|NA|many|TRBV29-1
CSVGAFRSYEQYF
TGCAGCGTTGGGGCGTTTAGATCCTACGAGCAGTACTTC
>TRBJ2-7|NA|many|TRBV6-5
CASSYGAGISYEQYF
TGTGCCAGCAGTTACGGGGCAGGGATTAGCTACGAGCAGTACTTC
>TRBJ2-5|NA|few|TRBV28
CASSMTGGKGYF
TGTGCCAGCAGCATGACTGGCGGAAAAGGGTACTTC
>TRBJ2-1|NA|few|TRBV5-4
CASSLMSEGGNEQFF
TGTGCCAGCAGCTTGATGAGCGAGGGCGGCAATGAGCAGTTCTTC
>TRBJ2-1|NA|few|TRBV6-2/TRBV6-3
CASSYSKYNEQFF
TGTGCCAGCAGTTACTCGAAATACAATGAGCAGTTCTTC
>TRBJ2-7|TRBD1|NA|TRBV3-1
CASSQGAGTGIYEQYF
TGTGCCAGCAGCCAAGGGGCCGGGACAGGGATCTACGAGCAGTACTTC
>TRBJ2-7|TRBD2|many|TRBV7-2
CASSLAVAGGRLGEQYF
TGTGCCAGCAGCTTAGCTGTAGCGGGAGGGCGGTTGGGGGAGCAGTACTTC
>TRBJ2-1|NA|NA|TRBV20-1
CSARLASSYNEQFF
TGCAGTGCGCGGCTAGCGAGCTCCTACAATGAGCAGTTCTTC
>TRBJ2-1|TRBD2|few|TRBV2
CASSDLAGGWEQFF
TGTGCCAGCAGTGATCTAGCGGGAGGTTGGGAGCAGTTCTTC
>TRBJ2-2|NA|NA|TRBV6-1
CASRGLTNTGELCF
TGTGCCAGCAGAGGACTAACTAACACCGGGGAGCTGTGTTTT
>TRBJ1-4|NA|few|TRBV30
CACRGGVSNEKLFF
TGTGCCTGCCGGGGGGGGGTTTCTAATGAAAAACTGTTTTTT
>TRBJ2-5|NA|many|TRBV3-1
CASSRRGGTQETQYF
TGTGCCAGCAGCCGCCGAGGCGGTACCCAAGAGACCCAGTACTTC
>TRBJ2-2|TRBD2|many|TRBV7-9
CASSRPPGGGTGELFF
TGTGCCAGCAGCCGTCCTCCTGGGGGGGGCACCGGGGAGCTGTTTTTT
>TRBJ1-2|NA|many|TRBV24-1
CATSDSTGKSYGYTF
TGTGCCACCAGTGATTCAACAGGGAAGAGCTATGGCTACACCTTC
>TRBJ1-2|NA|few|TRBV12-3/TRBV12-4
CASSFRRFNYGYTF
TGTGCCAGCAGTTTCCGACGGTTTAACTATGGCTACACCTTC
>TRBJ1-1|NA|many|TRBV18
CASSPDLRYTEAFF
TGTGCCAGCTCACCGGACCTGCGGTACACTGAAGCTTTCTTT
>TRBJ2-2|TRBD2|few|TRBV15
CATRVLADTGELFF
TGTGCCACCAGAGTTCTAGCGGACACCGGGGAGCTGTTTTTT
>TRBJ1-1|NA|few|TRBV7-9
CASSLASRENTEAFF
TGTGCCAGCAGCTTAGCGTCCAGGGAGAACACTGAAGCTTTCTTT
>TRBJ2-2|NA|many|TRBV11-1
CASSQLGGRTGELFF
TGTGCCAGCAGCCAACTAGGTGGGAGGACCGGGGAGCTGTTTTTT
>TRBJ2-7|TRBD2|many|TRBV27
CASSSYPSGRTEQYF
TGTGCCAGCAGTTCCTATCCTAGCGGGAGAACCGAGCAGTACTTC
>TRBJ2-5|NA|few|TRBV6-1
CASSEVERGRKTQYF
TGTGCCAGCAGTGAAGTAGAGAGGGGCAGAAAGACCCAGTACTTC
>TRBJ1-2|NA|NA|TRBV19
CASSIVRSGYGYTF
TGTGCCAGTAGTATAGTAAGGAGCGGCTATGGCTACACCTTC
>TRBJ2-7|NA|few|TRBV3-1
CASSQSPLGGSEQYF
TGTGCCAGCAGCCAATCCCCTTTAGGAGGGAGCGAGCAGTACTTC
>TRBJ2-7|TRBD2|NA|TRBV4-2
CASSQEPGGPYEQYF
TGTGCCAGCAGCCAAGAACCGGGAGGGCCCTACGAGCAGTACTTC